The entry below gives a single TCR beta chain sequence along with its context. This clone's antigen is unknown. No much larger clone exists at a distance of one base, and base qualities are not known. The sample comes from a study of blood T cell repertoires in COVID-19 (dated by TCRdb to 2019 to 2021). In terms of the full investigation: The collaborator samples originated in the United States, Italy and Spain and spanned the acute and convalescent phases of COVID-19. The sample metadata nearly always contained a de-identified subject ID, COVID-19 status, age in years and sex. The samples were drawn from the first 160 participants of the ongoing ImmuneRACE study and from 950 to 1,500 subjects provided by 6 global collaborators. Where HLA class I and class II types were available, the types were taken from metadata supplied by the sample provider, not from assay-based typing. The repertoires were made available in a free public database intended to serve as a resource for research on the immune response to SARS-CoV-2. The material from the prospective study consisted of cDNA or gDNA derived from T cells, B-cell-depleted T cells, or PBMCs. Deeply sampled blood TCRbeta repertoires from subjects exposed to, actively infected with, or recovered from COVID-19 were included in the dataset. Points the paper makes about the study in general: Clinical and demographic metadata were provided uncurated, with the amount varying by source and participant.

Each collaborating institution followed its own protocols to collect whole blood in K2EDTA tubes. For TCRbeta analysis, collaborator samples were shipped as frozen whole blood, as isolated PBMCs, or as DNA extracted from either sample type. The immunoSEQ Assay, a bias-controlled multiplex PCR, was used to amplify TCRbeta CDR3 regions from genomic DNA. On the authors' methods: The number of nucleated cells in each sample was estimated from the amplification of reference gene primers within the assay. To quantify the absolute abundance of each unique TCRbeta CDR3 rearrangement, sequence reads were collapsed and filtered. Productive Simpson clonality was computed per sample as the square root of Simpson's diversity index over productive rearrangements. TCRdb retrieved this table from immuneACCESS and kept in-frame rearrangements only. Not all clones are present; in checked studies, unresolved V genes account for under half, and no reason is known for the remainder. The DNA was the basis for D and trimming; V, J and clone size are from that table. For this sample the table gives under 200,000 clones, of which about 86% were detected only once. The ten largest clonotypes hold 0.99% of the sample.

The CDR3, cysteine through phenylalanine, is 15 amino acids long. CDR3 DNA is the only sequence kept; it has 45 bases, read in frame from the first base. Trimming removed 8 bases from V and 8 bases from J; the gene matches leave 15 bases unexplained. Taken from the germline V gene (reference sequence), the CDR1 and CDR2 loops are LNHDA and SQIVND. The specimen sequenced was peripheral blood. This chain joins TRBV19 to TRBJ1-2; TRBD1 fits 9 bases in the junction. This sequence was found in a man younger than 30 with acute or convalescent COVID-19. In nucleotides, the sequence is TGTGCCAGTCAAATCACAGACAGGGGGTCTTCGGGCTACACCTTC. This sequence encodes CASQITDRGSSGYTF.